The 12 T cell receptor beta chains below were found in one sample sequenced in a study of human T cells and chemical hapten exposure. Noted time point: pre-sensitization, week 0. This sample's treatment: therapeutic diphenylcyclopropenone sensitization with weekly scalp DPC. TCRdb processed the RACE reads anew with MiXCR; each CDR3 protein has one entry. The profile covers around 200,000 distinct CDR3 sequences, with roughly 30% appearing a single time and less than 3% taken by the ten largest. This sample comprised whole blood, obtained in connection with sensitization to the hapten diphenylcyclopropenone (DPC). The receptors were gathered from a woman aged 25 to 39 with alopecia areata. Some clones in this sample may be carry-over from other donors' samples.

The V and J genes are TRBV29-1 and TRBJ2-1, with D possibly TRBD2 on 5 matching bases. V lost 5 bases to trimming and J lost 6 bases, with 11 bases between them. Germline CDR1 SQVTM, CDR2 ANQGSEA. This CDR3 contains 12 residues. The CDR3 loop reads CSVYGLLNEQFF. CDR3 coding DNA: TGCAGCGTTTATGGACTTCTCAATGAGCAGTTCTTC.

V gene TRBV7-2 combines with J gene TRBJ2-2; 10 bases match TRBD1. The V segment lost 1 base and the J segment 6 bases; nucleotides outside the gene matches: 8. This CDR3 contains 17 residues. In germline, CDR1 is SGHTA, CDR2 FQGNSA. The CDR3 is CASSLVGGGQGPGELFF. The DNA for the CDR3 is TGTGCCAGCAGCTTAGTGGGGGGGGGACAGGGGCCCGGGGAGCTGTTTTTT.

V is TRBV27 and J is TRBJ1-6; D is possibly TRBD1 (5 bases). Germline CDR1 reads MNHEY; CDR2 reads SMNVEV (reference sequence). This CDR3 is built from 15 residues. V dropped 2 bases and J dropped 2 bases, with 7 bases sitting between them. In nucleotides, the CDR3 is TGTGCCAGCAGTTTAGGGGGGACCTATAATTCACCCCTCCACTTT. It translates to CASSLGGTYNSPLHF.

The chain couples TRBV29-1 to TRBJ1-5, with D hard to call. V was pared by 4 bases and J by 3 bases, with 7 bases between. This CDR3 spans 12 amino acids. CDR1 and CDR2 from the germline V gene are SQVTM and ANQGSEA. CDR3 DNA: TGCAGCGTTGGGCAGTCCAATCAGCCCCAGCATTTT. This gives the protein CSVGQSNQPQHF.

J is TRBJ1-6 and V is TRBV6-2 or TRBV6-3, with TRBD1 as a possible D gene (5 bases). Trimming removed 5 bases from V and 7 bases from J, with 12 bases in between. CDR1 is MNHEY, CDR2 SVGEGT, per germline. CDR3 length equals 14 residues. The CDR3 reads CASSLRDQNSPLHF. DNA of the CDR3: TGTGCCAGCAGTCTCCGGGACCAAAATTCACCCCTCCACTTT.

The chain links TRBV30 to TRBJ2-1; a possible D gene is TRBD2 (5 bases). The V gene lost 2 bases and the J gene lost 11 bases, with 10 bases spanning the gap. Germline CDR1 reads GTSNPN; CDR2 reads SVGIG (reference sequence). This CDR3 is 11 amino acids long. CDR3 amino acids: CAWSLASQQFF. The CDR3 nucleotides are TGTGCCTGGAGTTTAGCGTCCCAGCAGTTCTTC.

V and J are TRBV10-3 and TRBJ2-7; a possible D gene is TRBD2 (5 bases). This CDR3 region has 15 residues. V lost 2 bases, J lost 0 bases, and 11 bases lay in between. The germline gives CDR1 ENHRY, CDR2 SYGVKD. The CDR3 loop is CAISEGGALSYEQYF. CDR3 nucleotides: TGTGCCATCAGTGAGGGAGGAGCTCTCTCCTACGAGCAGTACTTC.

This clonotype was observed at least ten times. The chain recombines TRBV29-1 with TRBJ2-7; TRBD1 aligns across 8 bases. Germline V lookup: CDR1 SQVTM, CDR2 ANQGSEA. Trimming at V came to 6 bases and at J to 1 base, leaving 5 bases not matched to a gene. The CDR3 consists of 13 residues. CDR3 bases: TGCAGCGTCGCACAGGGGGTGTCCTACGAGCAGTACTTC. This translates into CSVAQGVSYEQYF.

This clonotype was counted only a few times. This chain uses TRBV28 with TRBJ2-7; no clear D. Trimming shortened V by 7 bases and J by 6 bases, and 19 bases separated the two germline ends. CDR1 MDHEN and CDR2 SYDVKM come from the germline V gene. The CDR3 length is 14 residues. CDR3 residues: CASTSSGVLGEQYF. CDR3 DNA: TGTGCCAGCACTTCGTCGGGCGTCTTGGGCGAGCAGTACTTC.

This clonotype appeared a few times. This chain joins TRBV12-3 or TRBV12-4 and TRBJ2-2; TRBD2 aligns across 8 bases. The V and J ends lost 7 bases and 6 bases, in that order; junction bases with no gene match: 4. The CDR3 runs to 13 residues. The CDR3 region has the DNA TGTGCCAGCAAACGGGGGGGACCCGGGGAGCTGTTTTTT. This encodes CASKRGGPGELFF.

The CDR3 loop reads CASSLWGGALTDTQYF. CDR3 DNA sequence: TGTGCCAGCAGCCTCTGGGGGGGGGCCCTCACAGATACGCAGTATTTT. The rearrangement uses TRBV9 and TRBJ2-3, with D maybe TRBD2 (7 bases). From germline, CDR1 is SGDLS and CDR2 YYNGEE. This CDR3 comprises 16 residues. V was clipped by 4 bases and J by 2 bases, with 17 bases between them.

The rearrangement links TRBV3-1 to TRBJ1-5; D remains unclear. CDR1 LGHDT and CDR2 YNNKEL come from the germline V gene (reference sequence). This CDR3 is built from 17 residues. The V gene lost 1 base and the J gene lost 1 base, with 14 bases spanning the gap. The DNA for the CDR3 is TGTGCCAGCAGCCAAGGTCCGGGATTAGGGAGCAATCAGCCCCAGCATTTT. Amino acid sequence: CASSQGPGLGSNQPQHF.